This TCR beta chain emerged from a study of T cell responses to AZD1222 COVID-19 vaccine. Study background: Second-dose groups at about 4 or about 12 weeks were pooled.

Study conclusions and caveats: Repertoires were obtained solely post-peak T cell response.

This CDR3 region has 14 residues. Deletions cut 5 bases from V and 4 bases from J, with 11 bases between. Germline V gives CDR1 LNHNV, CDR2 YYDKDF (reference sequence). To note about this clone: Antigen: not known.

Sequenced by immunoSEQ multiplex PCR; TCRdb stores in-frame clones only, minus some. The profile covers 100,000 to 150,000 clones, with 88% appearing a single time and under 9% taken by the ten largest. The clonotype comes from an adult in good health. The chain carries TRBV15 and TRBJ1-4; no firm D call. The specimen was peripheral blood, collected on day 0 of AZD1222 vaccination. The chain's CDR3 is CATSAGVHNEKLFF. The CDR3 DNA follows: TGTGCCACCAGCGCCGGGGTTCATAATGAAAAACTGTTTTTT.